This T cell receptor beta chain was identified in a study of blood T cell repertoires in COVID-19. Across the whole study: From T cells, B-cell-depleted T cells, or PBMCs came the material, which was cDNA or gDNA.

Across about two dozen US areas, participants ranged in age from roughly 18 to 95 years. The sample holds one count of this clone. Germline V gives CDR1 LNHDA, CDR2 SQIVND (reference sequence). This CDR3 is built from 15 residues. V lost 5 bases and J lost 8; bases outside the gene matches: 10. Authors' analysis steps: Estimation of nucleated cell counts was performed using reference gene primer amplification. Sequenced by immunoSEQ multiplex PCR; TCRdb stores in-frame clones only, minus some. The D gene and trimming were derived from the DNA, and the V and J assignments and clone size from that table. The sample holds roughly 250,000 clones; approximately 90% are singletons and the top ten take around 6%.

The sample comprised PBMCs or T cells enriched from blood (not recorded which). This chain connects TRBV19 to TRBJ1-3, with 9 bases matching TRBD1. The clonotype was recovered from a young woman with acute COVID-19. The DNA for the CDR3 is TGTGCCAGTAGTCCAACAGGGGGCTTTGATTACACCATATATTTT. Translated: CASSPTGGFDYTIYF.